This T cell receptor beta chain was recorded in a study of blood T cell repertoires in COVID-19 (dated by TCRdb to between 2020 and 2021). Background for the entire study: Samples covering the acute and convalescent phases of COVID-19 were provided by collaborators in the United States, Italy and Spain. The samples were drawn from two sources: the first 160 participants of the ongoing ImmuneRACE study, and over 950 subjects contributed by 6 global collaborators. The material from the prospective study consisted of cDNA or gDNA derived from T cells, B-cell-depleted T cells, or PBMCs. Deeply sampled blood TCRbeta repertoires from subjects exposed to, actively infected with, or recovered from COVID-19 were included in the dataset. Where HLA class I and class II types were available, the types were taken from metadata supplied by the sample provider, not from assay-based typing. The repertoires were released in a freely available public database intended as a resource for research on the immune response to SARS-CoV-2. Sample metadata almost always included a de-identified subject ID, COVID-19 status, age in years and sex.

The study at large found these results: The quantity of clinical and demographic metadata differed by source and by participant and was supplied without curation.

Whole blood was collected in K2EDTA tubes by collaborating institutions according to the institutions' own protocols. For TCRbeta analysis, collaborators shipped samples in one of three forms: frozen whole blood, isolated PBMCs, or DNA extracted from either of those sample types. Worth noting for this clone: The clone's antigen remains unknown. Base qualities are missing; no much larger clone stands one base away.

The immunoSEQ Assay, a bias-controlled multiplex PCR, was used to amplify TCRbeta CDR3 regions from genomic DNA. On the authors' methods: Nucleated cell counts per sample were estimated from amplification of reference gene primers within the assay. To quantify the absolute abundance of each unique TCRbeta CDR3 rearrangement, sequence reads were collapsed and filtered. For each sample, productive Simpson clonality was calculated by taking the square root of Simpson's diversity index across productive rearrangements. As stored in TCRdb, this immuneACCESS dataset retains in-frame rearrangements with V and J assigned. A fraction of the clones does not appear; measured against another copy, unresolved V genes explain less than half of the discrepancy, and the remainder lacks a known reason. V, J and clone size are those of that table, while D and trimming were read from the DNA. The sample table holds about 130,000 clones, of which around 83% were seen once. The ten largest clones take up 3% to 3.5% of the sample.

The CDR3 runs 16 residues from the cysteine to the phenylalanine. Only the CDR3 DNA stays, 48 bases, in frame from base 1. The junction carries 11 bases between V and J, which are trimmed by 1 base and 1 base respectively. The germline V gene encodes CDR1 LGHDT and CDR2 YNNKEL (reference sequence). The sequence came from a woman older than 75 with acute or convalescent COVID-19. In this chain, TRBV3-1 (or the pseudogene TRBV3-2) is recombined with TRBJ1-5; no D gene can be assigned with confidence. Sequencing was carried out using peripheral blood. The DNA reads TGTGCCAGCAGCCAAGGTGGCCAGTTGAGCAATCAGCCCCAGCATTTT. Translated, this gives CASSQGGQLSNQPQHF.